The 23 T cell receptor beta chains below come from one sample, sequenced in a study of shared clonotypes between healthy human individuals. Produced via immunoSEQ multiplex PCR; TCRdb's table is partial and in-frame only. Here the sample spans over a million clones, 75% to 85% being singletons. Material for sequencing was memory CD4+ T cells from PBMCs. The subset denotes: CD45RA-negative fraction. The receptors were gathered from a man aged 18 to 29 in good health. Some clones in this sample may be carry-over from other donors' samples.

In its sample, this clone was seen many times. The chain recombines TRBV9 with TRBJ2-5; D remains unclear. Germline loops: CDR1 SGDLS, CDR2 YYNGEE. The CDR3 loop spans 14 amino acids. V was shortened by 1 base and J by 0 bases, with 7 bases between the two germline ends. CDR3 sequence (DNA): TGTGCCAGCAGCGTAAGTCCCTACCAAGAGACCCAGTACTTC. Translating gives CASSVSPYQETQYF.

A word on this clone: The same CDR3 can be traced to other DNA sequences in this sample. The chain is built from TRBV14 and TRBJ1-3; D not certain. The V end was cut by 3 bases, the J end by 1 base, with 4 bases between. The CDR3 has 13 residues. Germline CDR1 and CDR2: SGHDN and FVKESK. CDR3 sequence (DNA): TGTGCCAGCAGCCAGGGATCTGGAAACACCATATATTTT. Translation: CASSQGSGNTIYF.

There are a few counts of this clone. As DNA, the CDR3 is TGTGCCTGGAGTCCCACCTTGGGCCCTCGGGGAAACACCATATATTTT. It codes for CAWSPTLGPRGNTIYF. This chain uses TRBV30 with TRBJ1-3; D not certain. V lost 2 bases, J lost 4 bases, and 18 bases lay in between. CDR1 GTSNPN and CDR2 SVGIG come from the germline V gene (reference sequence). The CDR3 is 16 residues long.

This clone has a single count. This chain uses TRBV5-1 with TRBJ1-5; D might be TRBD1 (5 bases). The CDR3 consists of 16 residues. Germline assignment: CDR1 SGHRS and CDR2 YFSETQ. V was clipped by 0 bases and J by 5 bases, with 15 bases between them. The CDR3 sequence is CASSLGDPNRDQPQHF. CDR3 sequence (DNA): TGCGCCAGCAGCTTGGGGGACCCAAACCGGGATCAGCCCCAGCATTTT.

The chain employs TRBV28 and TRBJ1-5; no clear D. Germline CDR1 reads MDHEN; CDR2 reads SYDVKM. The V end lost 7 bases, the J end lost 1 base, and 23 bases lay between the germline ends. The length of the CDR3 is 18 residues. CDR3 DNA sequence: TGTGCCAGCACCCCGATGATAGGGCGAGTCGGCAGCAATCAGCCCCAGCATTTT. Residues: CASTPMIGRVGSNQPQHF.

There are many counts of this clone. CDR3 DNA: TGTGCCGAGGGGCTACGTGGCTACACCTTC. It translates to CAEGLRGYTF. V gene TRBV30 combines with J gene TRBJ1-2; D possibly corresponds to TRBD1 (5 bases). CDR1 is GTSNPN and CDR2 is SVGIG in the germline V gene (reference sequence). V lost 8 bases to trimming and J lost 7 bases, with 11 bases between them. The CDR3 length is 10 residues.

The chain is built from TRBV15 and TRBJ1-1; a possible D gene is TRBD1 (5 bases). The CDR3 covers 13 residues. Germline CDR1 LNHNV, CDR2 YYDKDF (reference sequence). V gave up 1 base and J gave up 8 bases, with 11 bases separating them. The CDR3 nucleotides are TGTGCCACCAGCAGAGGAGGAACAGGAGAAGCTTTCTTT. Protein product: CATSRGGTGEAFF.

The V and J genes are TRBV27 and TRBJ2-1, with D maybe TRBD2 (6 bases). Trimming removed 6 bases from V and 7 bases from J, with 16 bases in between. The CDR3 runs to 14 residues. The germline gives CDR1 MNHEY, CDR2 SMNVEV (reference sequence). The CDR3: CASRTGTLANEQFF. CDR3 sequence (DNA): TGTGCCAGCAGAACCGGGACTTTAGCGAATGAGCAGTTCTTC.

The chain combines TRBV5-1 with TRBJ1-4; D not certain. The CDR3 totals 15 residues. Looked up from germline, CDR1 is SGHRS and CDR2 is YFSETQ. Trimming shortened V by 0 bases and J by 3 bases, and 9 bases separated the two germline ends. CDR3 sequence (DNA): TGCGCCAGCAGCTTGGGGGCCGAAGCTAATGAAAAACTGTTTTTT. It specifies CASSLGAEANEKLFF.

This clone turned up a few times. The rearrangement joins TRBV9 to TRBJ1-2, with TRBD1 identical over 12 bases. This CDR3 contains 15 residues. Trimming took 5 bases from V and 8 from J; bases not matched to a gene: 10. Germline V gene lookup returns CDR1 SGDLS and CDR2 YYNGEE. This CDR3 reads CASRGRDRGLGGYTF. The CDR3 DNA follows: TGTGCCAGCAGAGGCCGGGACAGGGGGCTAGGCGGCTACACCTTC.

The chain recombines TRBV28 with TRBJ1-1; 8 bases line up with TRBD1. The CDR3 loop spans 12 amino acids. Per the germline V gene, CDR1 is MDHEN and CDR2 is SYDVKM. V trimming: 7 bases; J trimming: 8 bases; junction bases outside the gene matches: 6. In DNA form, the CDR3 reads TGTGCCAGCATCCTTAGACAGGGGGAAGCTTTCTTT. It encodes CASILRQGEAFF.

This chain joins TRBV6-1 and TRBJ1-4; D gene uncertain. The V end was cut by 6 bases, the J end by 8 bases, with 13 bases between. The CDR3 runs to 13 residues. Germline CDR1 MNHNS, CDR2 SASEGT. The CDR3: CASRSSGGEKLFF. CDR3 coding DNA: TGTGCCAGCAGATCGTCTGGAGGGGAAAAACTGTTTTTT.

CDR3 bases: TGTGCCAGCTCACCACCTAATTTGAACACTGAAGCTTTCTTT. The encoded protein is CASSPPNLNTEAFF. This chain links TRBV18 with TRBJ1-1, with D unclear. This CDR3 has 14 amino acids. Between the trimmed V and J ends, which lost 0 bases and 0 bases, there was a span of 5 bases. Germline V CDR1 and CDR2: KGHSH, LQKENI.

V gene TRBV4-1 combines with J gene TRBJ2-7; 7 positions match TRBD2. J was trimmed by 4 bases and V by 0 bases; bases with no gene match: 9. CDR1 is MGHRA and CDR2 is YSYEKL in the germline V gene. The CDR3 is 16 amino acids. The CDR3 DNA sequence: TGCGCCAGCAGCCAAGATAGCGGGCAAGGTCTGTACGAGCAGTACTTC. Its translation is CASSQDSGQGLYEQYF.

This clone was detected only a few times. The genes are TRBV25-1 and TRBJ1-2; 10 bases are shared with TRBD1. V was clipped by 6 bases and J by 7 bases; unmatched bases: 11. Germline V CDR1 and CDR2: MGHDK, SYGVNS. The CDR3 is made up of 15 amino acids. CDR3 amino acids: CASRIGTGVSGGYTF. The CDR3 region has the DNA TGTGCCAGCAGAATTGGGACAGGGGTCTCGGGTGGCTACACCTTC.

The genes are TRBV19 and TRBJ2-2; 8 bases align to TRBD2. V shed 3 bases and J 6 bases; nucleotides not matched to a gene: 6. The CDR3 has 15 amino acids. Germline V gives CDR1 LNHDA, CDR2 SQIVND (reference sequence). The CDR3 here is CASSIQRERAGELFF. CDR3 in DNA: TGTGCCAGTAGTATCCAGCGGGAGAGGGCCGGGGAGCTGTTTTTT. The full variable domain, its missing parts supplied by reference TRBV19 and TRBJ2-2, is DGGITQSPKYLFRKEGQNVTLSCEQNLNHDAMYWYRQDPGQGLRLIYYSQIVNDFQKGDIAEGYSVSREKKESFPLTVTSAQKNPTAFYLCASSIQRERAGELFFGEGSRLTVL.

This clone has only a few counts. V is TRBV7-2 and J is TRBJ2-5, with D unclear. Looked up from germline, CDR1 is SGHTA and CDR2 is FQGNSA. Trimming left V 3 bases short and J 9 bases short, with 11 bases between. The CDR3 totals 12 residues. The CDR3 sequence: CASSFALSPQYF. In DNA form, the CDR3 reads TGTGCCAGCAGCTTTGCCCTATCCCCCCAGTACTTC. Based on the CDR3 plus reference TRBV7-2 and TRBJ2-5, the full variable domain is GAGVSQSPSNKVTEKGKDVELRCDPISGHTALYWYRQSLGQGLEFLIYFQGNSAPDKSGLPSDRFSAERTGGSVSTLTIQRTQQEDSAVYLCASSFALSPQYFGPGTRLLVL.

This clone has more than one count but fewer than ten. DNA for the CDR3: TGTGCCAGCTCACCCCGGGAGGGCGCCGAGACCCAGTACTTC. Residues: CASSPREGAETQYF. The V gene is TRBV18, the J gene TRBJ2-5; 8 nucleotides align to TRBD2. The CDR3 spans 14 residues. The V gene's germline CDR1 is KGHSH and CDR2 LQKENI. V trimming: 3 bases; J trimming: 5 bases; junction bases outside the gene matches: 5. The full variable domain, completed using reference TRBV18 and TRBJ2-5, is NAGVMQNPRHLVRRRGQEARLRCSPMKGHSHVYWYRQLPEEGLKFMVYLQKENIIDESGMPKERFSAEFPKEGPSILRIQQVVRGDSAAYFCASSPREGAETQYFGPGTRLLVL.

In DNA, the CDR3 is TGTGCCAGCAGCCGGGACCGCGATCGGGGGAACACCATATATTTT. Its translation: CASSRDRDRGNTIYF. The chain joins TRBV7-2 to TRBJ1-3, with D perhaps matching TRBD1 (5 bases). Germline assignment: CDR1 SGHTA and CDR2 FQGNSA. CDR3 length equals 15 residues. Deletions cut 5 bases from V and 7 bases from J, with 18 bases between.

The gene calls are TRBV11-3 and TRBJ2-2; D might be TRBD2 (7 bases). The CDR3 is made up of 16 amino acids. The V and J ends lost 4 bases and 3 bases respectively, with 15 bases between them. The germline V gene encodes CDR1 SGHNT and CDR2 YENEEA. CDR3 DNA: TGTGCCAGCAGCTCAGGCGGGGGCGGAGACACCGGGGAGCTGTTTTTT. Protein: CASSSGGGGDTGELFF.

The gene calls are TRBV7-9 and TRBJ2-2; 8 nucleotides line up with TRBD2. V lost 4 bases, J lost 7 bases, and 11 bases stayed unmatched. There are 16 residues in the CDR3. Germline assignment: CDR1 SEHNR and CDR2 FQNEAQ (reference sequence). The CDR3, as DNA: TGTGCCAGCAGCTCCCAGCGGGCGCTAGCGGGCGGGGAGCTGTTTTTT. Protein: CASSSQRALAGGELFF.

The CDR3 DNA is TGTGCCAGCAGGCTAGACCGGGACAGGGGGGAAGCTTTCTTT. Amino acid sequence: CASRLDRDRGEAFF. This chain uses TRBV6-5 with TRBJ1-1, with 11 bases fitting TRBD1. CDR1 and CDR2 from the germline V gene are MNHEY and SVGAGI. V shed 6 bases and J 8 bases; nucleotides not matched to a gene: 8. There are 14 residues in the CDR3.

The J gene is TRBJ1-4, the V gene TRBV6-1; D gene uncertain. V lost 6 bases and J 5 bases, leaving 10 bases between the germline ends. The germline V gene has CDR1 MNHNS and CDR2 SASEGT. The CDR3 sequence is 13 residues long. CDR3 region: CASRASLNEKLFF. The CDR3 DNA reads TGTGCCAGCAGGGCGAGCCTGAATGAAAAACTGTTTTTT.